The TCR beta chain described here comes from a study of shared clonotypes between healthy human individuals. Overall study context: Donors, aged 18 to 49, were a couple of women and a few men. General study results and limits: When compared with the clonotypes that were shared by all four sorted-subset donors, the non-shared clonotypes turned out to have lower generation probabilities. Only blood was sampled; tissue repertoires likely differ.

Deep was the level at which the assay was run. Assay: immunoSEQ multiplex PCR; the TCRdb copy retains only in-frame clones and omits some. The sample contains some 1,400,000 clones, roughly 97% of which appear only once. A word on this clone: Antigen unknown.

Sequenced: naive CD4+ T cells sorted from blood. Subset noted: CD45RA+ positively selected. This clonotype was sampled from a man between 25 and 39 years old in good health.

The DNA for the CDR3 is TGTGCCTGGAGCCAGGGACAGTTCGGCTACGAGCAGTACTTC. It codes for CAWSQGQFGYEQYF. The rearrangement uses TRBV30 and TRBJ2-7, with 7 bases that match TRBD1. The V segment lost 3 bases and the J segment 3 bases; nucleotides outside the gene matches: 8. The germline V gene has CDR1 GTSNPN and CDR2 SVGIG (reference sequence). The CDR3 is 14 amino acids. Using reference TRBV30 and TRBJ2-7 for the parts outside the CDR3, the full variable domain is SQTIHQWPATLVQPVGSPLSLECTVEGTSNPNLYWYRQAAGRGLQLLFYSVGIGQISSEVPQNLSASRPQDRQFILSSKKLLLSDSGFYLCAWSQGQFGYEQYFGPGTRLTVT.